The next 26 T cell receptor beta chains were all read from a single sample in a study of T cell responses to AZD1222 COVID-19 vaccine. Clones were read by immunoSEQ multiplex PCR, and TCRdb kept only the in-frame ones, dropping some. This sample has around 100,000 clones; around 94% occur once, and the top ten carry around 2%. The sequenced sample was peripheral blood, obtained on day 0 of AZD1222 vaccination. All receptors derive from an adult in good health.

The chain joins TRBV4-3 to TRBJ1-2; 7 bases map to TRBD1. The CDR3 is 16 amino acids. V dropped 4 bases and J dropped 0; count of bases not matched to a gene: 8. CDR1 is LGHNA and CDR2 is YSLEER in the germline V gene. The CDR3 region has the DNA TGCGCCAGCAGCCCTCAATGGGACAGCCCTAACTATGGCTACACCTTC. Its translation: CASSPQWDSPNYGYTF.

The chain combines TRBV27 with TRBJ2-7; TRBD1 is a possible D gene (6 bases). Germline CDR1 reads MNHEY; CDR2 reads SMNVEV (reference sequence). The ends were cut back, 5 bases at V and 0 bases at J, with 11 bases in the middle. This CDR3 is 14 amino acids long. This CDR3 is CASSTGYGSYEQYF. The CDR3 region has the DNA TGTGCCAGCAGTACAGGGTATGGCTCCTACGAGCAGTACTTC.

This chain joins TRBV5-1 and TRBJ1-2; D gene unclear. Trimming left V 1 base short and J 7 bases short, with 20 bases between. This CDR3 region has 16 residues. Germline lookup yields CDR1 SGHRS and CDR2 YFSETQ. In DNA form, the CDR3 reads TGCGCCAGCAGCTTGTCCCTGGGTCTCAACGAGGGTGGCTACACCTTC. As protein: CASSLSLGLNEGGYTF.

The chain joins TRBV18 to TRBJ2-1, with TRBD2 identical over 11 bases. Germline trimming cut 10 bases from V and 8 bases from J; bases unmatched to any gene: 13. The CDR3 has 15 residues. Germline-derived CDR1 and CDR2 are KGHSH and LQKENI. In DNA form, the CDR3 reads TGTGCCACTTCGCGGGTAGCGGGAGGGCACCATGAGCAGTTCTTC. Protein product: CATSRVAGGHHEQFF.

CDR3 region: CATSGRQLGNYGYTF. The CDR3 DNA follows: TGTGCCACCAGTGGTCGACAGCTGGGGAACTATGGCTACACCTTC. The J gene is TRBJ1-2, the V gene TRBV24-1; tentatively, D is TRBD1 (5 bases). The CDR3 has 15 residues. The germline V gene has CDR1 KGHDR and CDR2 SFDVKD. Trimming shortened V by 5 bases and J by 2 bases, and 14 bases separated the two germline ends.

The V and J genes are TRBV16 and TRBJ1-5, with D hard to call. Trimming stripped 6 bases from V and 4 bases from J, with 10 bases between. CDR1 and CDR2 (germline): KGHSY, FQNENV. The CDR3 covers 13 residues. The CDR3 region has the DNA TGTGCCAGCAGTCCTCAGGAGAATCAGCCCCAGCATTTT. Translation gives CASSPQENQPQHF.

The chain has TRBV2 and TRBJ2-3; D ambiguous. The CDR3 length is 13 residues. Germline assignment: CDR1 SNHLY and CDR2 FYNNEI. The ends were cut back, 2 bases at V and 2 bases at J, with 5 bases in the middle. This chain's CDR3 is CASSERNTDTQYF. As DNA, the CDR3 is TGTGCCAGCAGTGAAAGAAACACAGATACGCAGTATTTT.

This chain links TRBV9 with TRBJ2-5; D is ambiguous. Germline V lookup: CDR1 SGDLS, CDR2 YYNGEE. V was cut by 0 bases and J by 5 bases, with 11 bases left in between. There are 14 residues in the CDR3. The CDR3 DNA is TGTGCCAGCAGCGTAGGTGATGAGCAGGAGACCCAGTACTTC. This translates into CASSVGDEQETQYF.

In this sample, this clone turned up once. This chain joins TRBV19 and TRBJ2-5, with 7 nucleotides matching TRBD2. CDR1 is LNHDA, CDR2 SQIVND, per germline (reference sequence). This CDR3 is 15 amino acids long. Trimming removed 6 bases from V and 5 bases from J; junction bases left unmatched: 12. The CDR3 region has the DNA TGTGCCAGTAGAGATGGAGCTAGCGGACGGGAGACCCAGTACTTC. Amino acid sequence: CASRDGASGRETQYF.

V is TRBV7-9 and J is TRBJ1-1; perhaps TRBD1 as D (6 bases). This CDR3 has 14 residues. V lost 6 bases, J lost 2 bases, and 13 bases lay in between. Germline V CDR1 and CDR2: SEHNR, FQNEAQ (reference sequence). The CDR3 loop is CASSLTGSNTEAFF. DNA for the CDR3: TGTGCCAGCAGTCTTACAGGGTCCAACACTGAAGCTTTCTTT.

The chain links TRBV6-5 to TRBJ1-1; D not resolved. Trimming shortened V by 5 bases and J by 4 bases, and 14 bases separated the two germline ends. Germline values: CDR1 MNHEY, CDR2 SVGAGI. The CDR3 has 14 residues. Written as DNA, the CDR3 is TGTGCCAGCAGTCAGACGTTCAAGGGCACTGAAGCTTTCTTT. Its protein is CASSQTFKGTEAFF.

This clone was detected once. This rearrangement joins TRBV28 to TRBJ2-5; tentative D call: TRBD1 (6 bases). From germline, CDR1 is MDHEN and CDR2 SYDVKM. The CDR3 runs 14 residues. V lost 6 bases and J lost 6, with 17 bases in between. The CDR3 nucleotides are TGTGCCAGCAGCCCCTGGACAGAAAGGCAGACCCAGTACTTC. This translates into CASSPWTERQTQYF. Combining the CDR3 with reference TRBV28 and TRBJ2-5 gives the whole variable domain DVKVTQSSRYLVKRTGEKVFLECVQDMDHENMFWYRQDPGLGLRLIYFSYDVKMKEKGDIPEGYSVSREKKERFSLILESASTNQTSMYLCASSPWTERQTQYFGPGTRLLVL.

This chain uses TRBV6-5 with TRBJ1-1; TRBD1 matches at 9 bases. The trim removed 10 bases at V and 4 bases at J, leaving 10 bases unmatched. The germline gives CDR1 MNHEY, CDR2 SVGAGI. This CDR3 contains 14 residues. This CDR3 is CATNRGRLSTEAFF. CDR3 nucleotide sequence: TGTGCCACCAACAGGGGGCGGTTGAGCACTGAAGCTTTCTTT.

There are a few counts of this clone. The J gene is TRBJ1-1, the V gene TRBV6-5; D gene unclear. Per germline, CDR1 MNHEY and CDR2 SVGAGI. V lost 9 bases and J 7 bases, leaving 18 bases between the germline ends. This CDR3 has 13 amino acids. CDR3 DNA sequence: TGTGCCAGTAATCAAGCGACGCAGAATGAAGCTTTCTTT. This gives the protein CASNQATQNEAFF.

This clone appeared a single time. The V call is TRBV25-1, the J call TRBJ1-1; 7 nucleotides line up with TRBD1. CDR3 length equals 15 residues. Trimming took 2 bases from V and 2 from J; bases not matched to a gene: 5. Germline CDR1 and CDR2: MGHDK and SYGVNS. The chain's CDR3 is CASSEAGQANTEAFF. The CDR3 DNA is TGTGCCAGCAGTGAAGCCGGACAGGCAAACACTGAAGCTTTCTTT.

This clone has a handful of counts. The V call is TRBV27, the J call TRBJ2-4; 9 nucleotides align to TRBD2. The V gene end was trimmed by 5 bases and the J gene end by 4 bases; junction bases not matched to a gene: 6. The germline CDR1 and CDR2 sequences are MNHEY and SMNVEV (reference sequence). The CDR3 extends over 15 amino acids. The CDR3 protein is CASSPIAGVKNIQYF. The CDR3 DNA sequence: TGTGCCAGCAGTCCAATAGCGGGAGTGAAAAACATTCAGTACTTC.

A single count supports this clone. The rearrangement joins TRBV9 to TRBJ2-1; 12 bases line up with TRBD1. After removal of 0 bases from V and 6 bases from J, the junction contained 10 bases not matched to a gene. Germline-derived CDR1 and CDR2 are SGDLS and YYNGEE. The CDR3 has 18 residues. CDR3 bases: TGTGCCAGCAGCGTAGTGACTGGGACAGGGGGCGCGAGCAATGAGCAGTTCTTC. It is translated as CASSVVTGTGGASNEQFF.

The chain employs TRBV9 and TRBJ1-6; the D gene is possibly TRBD1 (6 bases). Germline V lookup: CDR1 SGDLS, CDR2 YYNGEE. V was clipped by 4 bases and J by 11 bases, with 16 bases between them. The CDR3 contains 14 residues. The CDR3 DNA sequence: TGTGCCAGCAGCCCCACCGGACAGAACGCACCCCTCCACTTT. Its translation: CASSPTGQNAPLHF.

J is TRBJ1-3 and V is TRBV5-1; 9 nucleotides align to TRBD1. CDR1 and CDR2 (germline): SGHRS, YFSETQ. The CDR3 spans 18 residues. V shed 1 base and J 2 bases; nucleotides not matched to a gene: 10. The CDR3 spells CASSLYRGPSVAGNTIYF. DNA for the CDR3: TGCGCCAGCAGCTTGTACAGGGGGCCCTCCGTCGCTGGAAACACCATATATTTT.

This clone was seen a few times. The chain couples TRBV4-2 to TRBJ1-6; D uncertain. Germline V gene sequence: CDR1 LGHNA, CDR2 YNFKEQ. This CDR3 spans 17 amino acids. The V gene lost 0 bases and the J gene lost 6 bases, with 15 bases spanning the gap. As DNA, the CDR3 is TGTGCCAGCAGCCAAGATATTCAGGTTAGGCGTAATTCACCCCTCCACTTT. Translating it yields CASSQDIQVRRNSPLHF.

The chain carries TRBV19 and TRBJ1-3, with D hard to call. Germline V CDR1 and CDR2: LNHDA, SQIVND (reference sequence). V lost 4 bases and J lost 4, with 14 bases in between. The CDR3 loop spans 15 amino acids. The CDR3 DNA follows: TGTGCCAGTAGTACCGTCGCCGGGTCCGGAAACACCATATATTTT. Its translation: CASSTVAGSGNTIYF.

This rearrangement joins TRBV3-1 (or the pseudogene TRBV3-2) to TRBJ2-1, with TRBD2 matching 9 bases. There are 16 residues in the CDR3. Germline V CDR1 and CDR2: LGHDT, YNNKEL (reference sequence). Trimming cost V 1 base and J 8 bases; bases outside gene matches: 9. CDR3 sequence: CASSQGVLAGVHEQFF. CDR3 DNA: TGTGCCAGCAGCCAAGGGGTACTAGCGGGTGTGCATGAGCAGTTCTTC.

The V and J genes are TRBV10-3 and TRBJ1-1; D not resolved. The V and J ends lost 0 bases and 6 bases respectively, with 5 bases between them. CDR1 is ENHRY and CDR2 is SYGVKD in the germline V gene. The CDR3 spans 12 residues. CDR3 residues: CAISESLSEAFF. The CDR3, as DNA: TGTGCCATCAGTGAGTCGTTGTCTGAAGCTTTCTTT.

This chain uses TRBV5-5 with TRBJ1-2, with D possibly being TRBD1 (5 bases). The CDR3 spans 15 residues. Trimming left V 0 bases short and J 7 bases short, with 16 bases between. Looked up from germline, CDR1 is SGHKS and CDR2 is YYEKEE (reference sequence). Here the CDR3 DNA reads TGTGCCAGCAGCTTGGCTATAAGCCAGGGTGGTGGCTACACCTTC. Amino acid sequence: CASSLAISQGGGYTF.

The genes are TRBV18 and TRBJ2-3; 10 nucleotides align to TRBD2. Losses at the gene ends were 3 bases for V and 4 bases for J; bases not matched to a gene: 7. The CDR3 runs 16 residues. The germline V gene has CDR1 KGHSH and CDR2 LQKENI. Here the CDR3 reads CASSPGLAQLSDTQYF. The CDR3 nucleotides are TGTGCCAGCTCACCGGGACTAGCGCAACTTTCAGATACGCAGTATTTT.

The V and J genes are TRBV7-9 and TRBJ2-1, with TRBD2 matching 9 bases. CDR1 SEHNR and CDR2 FQNEAQ come from the germline V gene (reference sequence). The CDR3 has 18 amino acids. After removal of 4 bases from V and 7 bases from J, the junction contained 17 bases not matched to a gene. The CDR3 sequence is CASSSLKQVAGEYNEQFF. The CDR3 DNA reads TGTGCCAGCAGCTCACTGAAACAAGTAGCGGGAGAGTATAATGAGCAGTTCTTC. Variable domain in full (rest from reference TRBV7-9 and TRBJ2-1): DTGVSQNPRHKITKRGQNVTFRCDPISEHNRLYWYRQTLGQGPEFLTYFQNEAQLEKSRLLSDRFSAERPKGSFSTLEIQRTEQGDSAMYLCASSSLKQVAGEYNEQFFGPGTRLTVL.